This T cell receptor beta chain originates from a study of vaccination effects on CD4 cells after COVID-19. On the study more broadly: Participants got two doses of BNT162b2 or mRNA-1273 vaccine.

Germline V lookup: CDR1 MNHNS, CDR2 SASEGT. The CDR3 has 15 amino acids. Trimming shortened V by 2 bases and J by 4 bases, and 12 bases separated the two germline ends. This clone was picked up a small number of times. Its cognate antigen is unknown. Peptide-pool stimulation followed by sequencing identified expanded antigen-specific CD4+ clonotypes in the ViraFEST assay. After more than 9 days in culture, the CD4+ T cells were isolated. The person acquired a PCR-confirmed SARS-CoV-2 infection between March and December 2020. On day 3 and again on day 7, half the medium was replaced with IL-2 medium. The study's findings and limits: Clones induced by infection and by vaccine showed marked clonal contraction late after vaccination. Convalescent patients in the study were few, and early post-infection timepoints were absent.

This table comes from immunoSEQ multiplex PCR, and its TCRdb copy is limited to in-frame clones, with some not included. The table includes about 26,000 clones, more than 75% detected once. Sample: CD4+ T cells from PBMCs cultured with HCoV-NL63 spike peptides, taken before COVID-19 vaccination. The TCR sequence derives from a human donor who had a prior SARS-CoV-2 infection. The rearrangement links TRBV6-1 to TRBJ1-3; weak D call: TRBD1 (6 bases). Here the CDR3 reads CASSETPGAGNTIYF. CDR3 nucleotide sequence: TGTGCCAGCAGTGAAACCCCAGGGGCCGGAAACACCATATATTTT.